This T cell receptor beta chain was documented in a study of regulatory T cells in long-lasting Graves disease. From germline, CDR1 is LGHDT and CDR2 YNNKEL (reference sequence). Trimming took off 4 bases at V and 3 bases at J, with 12 bases between the two ends. The CDR3 contains 15 residues. Time point of the sample: newly diagnosed GD, antithyroid drugs for less than 3 months. Extracted RNA from PBMCs served as the source of the TCR library. This clonotype was seen many times. To make TCR beta libraries, researchers used iRepertoire HTBI primers and Arm-PCR of CDR3 regions. TCRdb ran MiXCR on the multiplex PCR reads and lists one entry per CDR3 protein. The data hold about 560,000 distinct CDR3 sequences, with roughly 15% observed a single time. These same data were also listed under a study on T cells in Graves' hyperthyroidism and ophthalmopathy. That work states: Peripheral blood also featured most of the thyroid clonotypes expanded above 0.001.

The sample consisted of peripheral blood mononuclear cells (PBMCs), taken at new diagnosis, from a patient treated with antithyroid drugs. This sequence joins TRBV3-1 and TRBJ2-2; D unresolved. This receptor was taken from a man younger than 35 with Graves disease. Written as DNA, the CDR3 is TGTGCCAGCAGCCCCGTGGTCGTCGACACCGGGGAGCTGTTTTTT. Translation: CASSPVVVDTGELFF.